This is a list of T cell receptor beta chains from one sample in a study of blood T cell repertoires in COVID-19. The method was immunoSEQ multiplex PCR; TCRdb's version includes in-frame clones alone and lacks a portion of them. The repertoire holds 200,000 to 250,000 clones, with roughly four fifths as singletons. The sample was peripheral blood. These receptors originate from a man aged 50 to 59 with acute or convalescent COVID-19. Each CDR3 is given with its conserved first and last residue. D genes are given only for firm matches. Clone size, where shown, is once, few, many, or a class for clones that have expanded.

16 | - | TRBJ2-3 | - | TRBV28 | CASSLRQSFGTDTQYF | TGTGCCAGCAGTTTACGACAGTCTTTCGGCACAGATACGCAGTATTTT
14 | - | TRBJ2-5 | - | TRBV18 | CASSPRSAGETQYF | TGTGCCAGCTCACCACGTTCTGCGGGAGAGACCCAGTACTTC
17 | TRBD2 | TRBJ2-3 | - | TRBV5-6 | CASSLGLAGGLTDTQYF | TGTGCCAGCAGCTTGGGACTAGCGGGGGGGCTAACAGATACGCAGTATTTT
19 | TRBD1 | TRBJ2-6 | - | TRBV7-9 | CASSPPLGQGGSGANVLTF | TGTGCCAGCAGCCCACCCCTGGGACAGGGGGGCTCTGGGGCCAACGTCCTGACTTTC
15 | - | TRBJ2-7 | once | TRBV6-2/TRBV6-3 | CASSLPQGVTYEQYF | TGTGCCAGCAGTCTCCCACAGGGAGTCACCTACGAGCAGTACTTC
13 | TRBD1 | TRBJ2-1 | - | TRBV12-3/TRBV12-4 | CASSLGQVHMQFF | TGTGCCAGCAGTCTTGGACAGGTCCATATGCAGTTCTTC
14 | - | TRBJ1-2 | - | TRBV19 | CASNGQIPNYGYTF | TGTGCCAGTAACGGTCAAATCCCTAACTATGGCTACACCTTC
16 | - | TRBJ2-5 | - | TRBV9 | CASSVAGQGHQETQYF | TGTGCCAGCAGCGTAGCTGGGCAGGGCCATCAAGAGACCCAGTACTTC
14 | - | TRBJ1-1 | once | TRBV11-2 | CASSPRVANTEAFF | TGTGCCAGCAGCCCCAGGGTGGCAAACACTGAAGCTTTCTTT
15 | - | TRBJ2-7 | few | TRBV3-1/TRBV3-2 | CASSQNTLLPGEQYF | TGTGCCAGCAGCCAAAATACTTTACTGCCGGGGGAGCAGTACTTC